The 11 T cell receptor beta chains presented below share a single source sample, sequenced in a study of T cell changes during pregnancy in multiple sclerosis. Sequencing used immunoSEQ multiplex PCR; TCRdb keeps in-frame clones, though not all of them. The sample lists tens of thousands of clones; around 85% were seen once. The sequencing here drew on CD8+ T cells from peripheral blood mononuclear cells, taken after pregnancy. These receptors were taken from a female donor with multiple sclerosis, enrolled in a pregnancy study.

The chain uses TRBV9 and TRBJ2-3, with D uncertain. Per germline, CDR1 SGDLS and CDR2 YYNGEE. This CDR3 contains 16 residues. The V and J ends lost 0 bases and 0 bases respectively, with 11 bases between them. Here the CDR3 reads CASSVGGGYSTDTQYF. The CDR3 DNA follows: TGTGCCAGCAGCGTAGGTGGCGGTTATAGCACAGATACGCAGTATTTT.

The chain links TRBV5-6 to TRBJ2-7; the match to TRBD1 covers 9 bases. Germline CDR1 and CDR2: SGHDT and YYEEEE. With 2 bases clipped from V and 3 bases from J, the junction kept 3 bases outside the gene matches. The CDR3 is 14 residues long. The CDR3 spells CASSFGTGFYEQYF. As DNA, the CDR3 is TGTGCCAGCAGCTTCGGGACAGGGTTCTACGAGCAGTACTTC. Full variable domain (missing parts from reference TRBV5-6 and TRBJ2-7): DAGVTQSPTHLIKTRGQQVTLRCSPKSGHDTVSWYQQALGQGPQFIFQYYEEEERQRGNFPDRFSGHQFPNYSSELNVNALLLGDSALYLCASSFGTGFYEQYFGPGTRLTVT.

Here the CDR3 DNA reads TGTGCCTGGGACAGCCCTACCGGGGAGCTGTTTTTT. It encodes CAWDSPTGELFF. The chain links TRBV30 to TRBJ2-2; TRBD1 might be the D (5 bases). V lost 5 bases to trimming and J lost 5 bases, with 9 bases between them. Germline CDR1 GTSNPN, CDR2 SVGIG (reference sequence). This CDR3 contains 12 residues.

The CDR3 nucleotides read TGTGCCAGCAGTTTAGGGTGGGCGGAGACCCAGTACTTC. Translated: CASSLGWAETQYF. The chain combines TRBV27 with TRBJ2-5; D gene unclear. In germline, CDR1 is MNHEY, CDR2 SMNVEV (reference sequence). V was cut by 2 bases and J by 5 bases, with 9 bases left in between. The length of the CDR3 is 13 residues.

This rearrangement joins TRBV7-9 to TRBJ2-5; no definite D call. The length of the CDR3 is 15 residues. Germline CDR1 is SEHNR and CDR2 is FQNEAQ (reference sequence). V lost 3 bases to trimming and J lost 3 bases, with 14 bases between them. CDR3 in amino acids: CASSFLPTAKETQYF. The DNA of the CDR3 is TGTGCCAGCAGCTTTCTCCCGACTGCTAAAGAGACCCAGTACTTC.

The V gene is TRBV10-3, the J gene TRBJ2-2, with 11 nucleotides matching TRBD1. The CDR3 spans 18 residues. Looked up from germline, CDR1 is ENHRY and CDR2 is SYGVKD. V lost 10 bases and J lost 0; bases outside the gene matches: 13. CDR3 bases: TGTGCCACCTCTCGGACAGGGGGCCTCGGGTCGAACACCGGGGAGCTGTTTTTT. Translated: CATSRTGGLGSNTGELFF.

This clone occurred once. This chain joins TRBV19 and TRBJ2-7; a possible D gene is TRBD1 (6 bases). V lost 5 bases, J lost 0 bases, and 11 bases lay in between. This CDR3 is 14 amino acids long. Germline CDR1 reads LNHDA; CDR2 reads SQIVND (reference sequence). CDR3 protein: CASSPTGLSYEQYF. For the CDR3, the DNA is TGTGCCAGTAGTCCGACAGGACTCTCCTACGAGCAGTACTTC.

In nucleotides, the CDR3 is TGCGCCAGCAGCGTCAGGGGGCGTCGGACTGAAGCTTTCTTT. Amino acid sequence: CASSVRGRRTEAFF. The chain recombines TRBV5-1 with TRBJ1-1; 8 bases align to TRBD1. Losses at the gene ends were 4 bases for V and 5 bases for J; bases not matched to a gene: 7. Germline CDR1 reads SGHRS; CDR2 reads YFSETQ. This CDR3 spans 14 amino acids.

The chain is built from TRBV7-8 and TRBJ1-1; D remains ambiguous. The CDR3 runs 12 residues. Germline values: CDR1 SGHVS, CDR2 FQNEAQ. V gave up 5 bases and J gave up 8 bases, with 12 bases separating them. CDR3 amino acids: CASSPPDWEAFF. The CDR3, as DNA: TGTGCCAGCAGCCCTCCTGACTGGGAAGCTTTCTTT. The variable domain in full, completed from reference TRBV7-8 and TRBJ1-1, reads GAGVSQSPRYKVAKRGQDVALRCDPISGHVSLFWYQQALGQGPEFLTYFQNEAQLDKSGLPSDRFFAERPEGSVSTLKIQRTQQEDSAVYLCASSPPDWEAFFGQGTRLTVV.

The rearrangement links TRBV28 to TRBJ1-1, with 8 bases lining up with TRBD1. This CDR3 region has 14 residues. The V gene end was trimmed by 7 bases and the J gene end by 8 bases; junction bases not matched to a gene: 12. In germline, CDR1 is MDHEN, CDR2 SYDVKM. CDR3 in DNA: TGTGCCAGCACCTTGCAGCAGGGGGCGTCCGAAGCTTTCTTT. It translates to CASTLQQGASEAFF.

V gene TRBV16 combines with J gene TRBJ2-7, with D maybe TRBD1 (6 bases). V was trimmed by 5 bases and J by 5 bases, leaving 16 bases between them. The CDR3 sequence is 14 residues long. Germline lookup yields CDR1 KGHSY and CDR2 FQNENV. The CDR3 region is CASSSVVGADEQYF. The DNA for the CDR3 is TGTGCCAGCAGCTCCGTAGTGGGGGCGGACGAGCAGTACTTC.